This TCR beta chain was retrieved from a study of T cell clonality in common variable immunodeficiency. Whole-study findings and limits: Reportedly, TCR beta sequences from common variable immunodeficiency showed fewer deletions and N-nucleotide insertions. What drives increased CVID clonality needs T cell subpopulation sequencing. Fewer TCRbeta clones were shared among CVID subjects than controls.

This clone has only a few counts. Its target is unknown. The read stops 3 residues short of the end of the CDR3; the missing end is completed from the germline J gene. Blood samples were heparinized, roughly 5 to 9 ml per donor. The CDR3 runs 14 residues. Germline V lookup: CDR1 SGHVS, CDR2 FQNEAQ. V shed 6 bases and J shed 7 bases, with 18 bases lying between them. Control and CVID samples contributed equal amounts of genomic DNA. The assay was immunoSEQ multiplex PCR, and TCRdb's table has in-frame clones only and misses some. Sampling found fewer than 40,000 clones, none seen once. The gene calls are TRBV7-8 and TRBJ1-2, with D unresolved. The sequence came from a human donor with common variable immunodeficiency. The specimen sequenced was peripheral blood mononuclear cells. The sequenced CDR3 bases are TGTGCCAGCAGTTCAAGGCAGGTCTGGAGTGGC. Protein: CASSSRQVWSG. The full-length CDR3 reads as CASSSRQVWSGYTF. The full variable domain, in which reference TRBV7-8 and TRBJ1-2 provide the parts outside the CDR3, is GAGVSQSPRYKVAKRGQDVALRCDPISGHVSLFWYQQALGQGPEFLTYFQNEAQLDKSGLPSDRFFAERPEGSVSTLKIQRTQQEDSAVYLCASSSRQVWSGYTFGSGTRLTVV.